This entry is about one T cell receptor (beta chain). Its antigen is as yet unknown. These data come from a study of graft-versus-host responses after intestinal transplantation. The wider study: Anti-thymocyte globulin was used for induction in all recipients, who then took tacrolimus and steroids for about three years.

Trimming removed 4 bases from V and 2 bases from J, with 14 bases in between. CDR3 length: 15 amino acids. Per the germline V gene, CDR1 is SGHDT and CDR2 is YYEEEE. General study findings and limits: Recipient marrow harbored GvH clones, some of which surfaced first in ileum or blood.

Bone marrow obtained following transplant was drawn from the posterior iliac crest or from another site. Produced via immunoSEQ multiplex PCR; TCRdb's table is partial and in-frame only. The data contain about 19,000 clones, approximately 89% of them singletons. The receptor's source is a human patient who received an intestinal transplant, so some T cells may come from the graft donor. J is TRBJ2-3 and V is TRBV5-6; D perhaps matches TRBD2 (6 bases). The source material was bone marrow, sampled roughly 19 weeks after transplant. The CDR3 DNA reads as TGTGCCAGCAGCCTGTGGGCGGGATACACAGATACGCAGTATTTT. This codes for CASSLWAGYTDTQYF.